The next 6 T cell receptor beta chains were all read from a single sample in a study of blood T cell repertoires in COVID-19. TCRdb's copy holds only in-frame clones and misses some; the assay was immunoSEQ multiplex PCR. The sample lists 98,000 or so clones; over 80% were seen once. Source material: peripheral blood. These receptor sequences come from a man aged 45 to 65 with acute or convalescent COVID-19.

Only one count was recorded for this clone. This sequence joins TRBV19 and TRBJ1-3; TRBD1 matches at 7 bases. V was clipped by 5 bases and J by 2 bases; unmatched bases: 9. The CDR3 extends over 16 amino acids. The germline CDR1 and CDR2 sequences are LNHDA and SQIVND (reference sequence). This CDR3 reads CASSPRQGAPGNTIYF. DNA for the CDR3: TGTGCCAGTAGTCCTAGACAGGGCGCGCCTGGAAACACCATATATTTT.

The rearrangement joins TRBV11-2 to TRBJ2-7, with 7 bases identical to TRBD1. CDR3 size: 15 residues. The junction had 6 bases not matched to a gene; V was cut back by 2 bases and J by 2 bases. CDR1 and CDR2 from the germline V gene are SGHAT and FQNNGV. The CDR3 nucleotides are TGTGCCAGCAGCTTAAACGCCGGGACAGCCTACGAGCAGTACTTC. It specifies CASSLNAGTAYEQYF.

This clone was picked up one time. The chain uses TRBV10-2 and TRBJ2-1, with D tentatively TRBD2 (6 bases). This CDR3 contains 14 residues. Germline CDR1 and CDR2: WSHSY and SAAADI. Deletions cut 7 bases from V and 0 bases from J, with 10 bases between. The CDR3 DNA reads TGCGCCAGCATCCCGGGACTCTCCTACAATGAGCAGTTCTTC. Protein: CASIPGLSYNEQFF.

The chain has TRBV19 and TRBJ1-5, with D hard to call. From germline, CDR1 is LNHDA and CDR2 SQIVND (reference sequence). The CDR3 runs 15 residues. V lost 9 bases, J lost 0 bases, and 15 bases lay in between. The CDR3 sequence: CASLEWQDSNQPQHF. The CDR3 bases are TGTGCCAGCTTAGAGTGGCAGGATAGCAATCAGCCCCAGCATTTT. The variable domain in full, completed from reference TRBV19 and TRBJ1-5, reads DGGITQSPKYLFRKEGQNVTLSCEQNLNHDAMYWYRQDPGQGLRLIYYSQIVNDFQKGDIAEGYSVSREKKESFPLTVTSAQKNPTAFYLCASLEWQDSNQPQHFGDGTRLSIL.

This chain links TRBV19 with TRBJ2-2, with 7 bases identical to TRBD1. In germline, CDR1 is LNHDA, CDR2 SQIVND (reference sequence). The CDR3 totals 16 residues. Unmatched junction bases numbered 3, after V lost 1 base and J lost 1 base. The DNA for the CDR3 is TGTGCCAGTAGTATAGGTCACAGGGGGAACACCGGGGAGCTGTTTTTT. Protein product: CASSIGHRGNTGELFF.

The V call is TRBV19, the J call TRBJ2-2, with a weak D call TRBD2 (6 bases). CDR3 size: 16 residues. V dropped 2 bases and J dropped 4 bases, with 14 bases sitting between them. Germline assignment: CDR1 LNHDA and CDR2 SQIVND (reference sequence). The CDR3 region is CASSIFVGGGTGELFF. In DNA, the CDR3 is TGTGCCAGTAGTATATTTGTTGGGGGAGGCACCGGGGAGCTGTTTTTT.